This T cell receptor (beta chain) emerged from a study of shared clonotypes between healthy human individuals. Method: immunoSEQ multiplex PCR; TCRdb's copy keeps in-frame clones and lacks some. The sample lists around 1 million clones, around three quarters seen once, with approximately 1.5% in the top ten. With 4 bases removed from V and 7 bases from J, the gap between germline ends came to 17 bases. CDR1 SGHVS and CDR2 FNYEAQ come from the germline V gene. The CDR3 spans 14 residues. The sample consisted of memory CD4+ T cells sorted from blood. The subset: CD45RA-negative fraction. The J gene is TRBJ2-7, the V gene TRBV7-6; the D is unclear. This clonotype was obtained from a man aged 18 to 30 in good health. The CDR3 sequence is CASSSFESTNEQYF. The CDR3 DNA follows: TGTGCCAGCAGCTCGTTTGAGTCTACGAATGAGCAGTACTTC. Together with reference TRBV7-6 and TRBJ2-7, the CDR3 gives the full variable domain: GAGVSQSPRYKVTKRGQDVALRCDPISGHVSLYWYRQALGQGPEFLTYFNYEAQQDKSGLPNDRFSAERPEGSISTLTIQRTEQRDSAMYRCASSSFESTNEQYFGPGTRLTVT.